This T cell receptor beta chain is from a study of cytotoxic CD8 clonotypes in ibrutinib-treated CLL (dated by TCRdb to the early 2020s). With respect to the entire study: The cohort had about ten relapsed/refractory and around 15 treatment-naive patients; 17 to 18 were IGHV unmutated. On average, each sample had 255,043 productive templates and about 89,000 productive rearrangements. Patients were still on ibrutinib when every remission and progressive disease sample was collected. Cryopreserved peripheral blood mononuclear cells were obtained prior to treatment, at the time of response, and at either disease progression or sustained remission. Responses were partial in about 25 patients and complete in 2; after median approximately 69 months follow-up, around 15 stayed in remission and about twelve progressed. Longitudinal samples were available for about 30% of the 86 trial participants. Response samples were taken after a median of 12 months on treatment, ranging from roughly 6 to 36 months.

A word on this clone: No cognate antigen has been identified for it. One base away there is no much larger clone; base qualities are not given.

Results the study describes overall, beyond this receptor: Baseline clonality exceeded that of age-matched healthy donors and correlated strongly with circulating CD8+ T-cell counts. Public clonotypes were found to be uncommon and were observed to contract or remain stable during treatment; the increase in clonality was shown to reflect expansion of private clonotypes at ibrutinib response. An increase in clonality was observed at ibrutinib response, with clonality remaining stable during sustained remission and falling back toward baseline at progression. Sampling times were not matched between sustained-remission and progressing patients, and lymph node repertoires were not studied.

On a MiSeq, deep resolution sequencing aimed for a depth between 1 in 1 million and 1 in 200,000 T cells, with each clonotype covered 10x on average. The immunoSEQ hsTCRB Kit was used to generate the TCR beta libraries. The paper's data handling went like this. The data were analyzed with ImmunoSEQ Analyzer and ImmunoSEQ Data Assistant, and V, D and J gene assignments followed IMGT definitions. Clonality, with values ranging from 0 to 1, was calculated as one minus the normalized Shannon entropy of productive rearrangement frequencies. Only overrepresented clonotypes making up at least 0.05% of the repertoire of each patient were included in the public clonotype analysis. Repertoires from thirteen age-matched healthy donors in immuneACCESS were used as clonality controls. The table was pulled from immuneACCESS by TCRdb, which kept in-frame rearrangements only. Such tables lose some clones; where checked, under half of the loss comes from unresolved V genes, and the rest has no known cause. The DNA gave D and trimming, while V, J and clone size come from that table. The sample has 150,000 or so clones on record, 80% of them singletons. 7.5% to 9% of the sample is in the top ten clones.

For TCR beta library preparation, about 2 micrograms of genomic DNA were isolated from cryopreserved PBMCs. High-throughput TCR beta sequencing was performed on longitudinal blood samples from CLL patients receiving ibrutinib monotherapy. The patients took part in an open-label, single-center phase 2 trial of ibrutinib monotherapy. The germline V gene encodes CDR1 SGHTA and CDR2 FQGTGA. The CDR3 runs 14 residues from the cysteine to the phenylalanine. Just CDR3 DNA is preserved here, 42 bases in frame from base 1. V and J are truncated by 1 base and 1 base respectively, leaving an intervening sequence of 6 bases.

This clonotype was obtained from a human donor with chronic lymphocytic leukemia. The receptor chain draws on TRBV7-3 and TRBJ2-3; no D gene can be assigned with confidence. The starting material was PBMCs, obtained after 36 months of ibrutinib treatment. The CDR3 protein is CASSLNGGTDTQYF. Here is the DNA: TGTGCCAGCAGCTTAAACGGAGGCACAGATACGCAGTATTTT.